Shown below are 13 T cell receptor beta chains from a single sample sequenced in a study of vaccination effects on CD4 cells after COVID-19. The method was immunoSEQ multiplex PCR; TCRdb's version includes in-frame clones alone and lacks a portion of them. This sample has some 40,000 clones, with about four fifths found just once. These receptors have no known antigen. Investigators separated out CD4+ T cells once around eleven days of culture had passed. The material was CD4+ T cells from PBMCs cultured without peptide, obtained before COVID-19 vaccination. The receptors stem from a human donor who received a COVID-19 vaccine.

The chain is built from TRBV19 and TRBJ1-5; no clear D. Trimming left V 5 bases short and J 5 bases short, with 10 bases between. CDR1 is LNHDA, CDR2 SQIVND, per germline (reference sequence). CDR3 length: 13 amino acids. This CDR3 is CASSLPPHQPQHF. The CDR3 nucleotides read TGTGCCAGTAGTCTCCCTCCCCATCAGCCCCAGCATTTT.

The rearrangement uses TRBV20-1 and TRBJ2-3; no clear D. This CDR3 comprises 11 residues. V was trimmed by 6 bases and J by 4 bases, leaving 8 bases between them. Per the germline V gene, CDR1 is DFQATT and CDR2 is SNEGSKA (reference sequence). The CDR3 loop reads CSAEDPDTQYF. CDR3 nucleotides: TGCAGTGCAGAAGACCCAGATACGCAGTATTTT.

The rearrangement links TRBV10-3 to TRBJ1-6, with TRBD1 matching 8 bases. Germline V lookup: CDR1 ENHRY, CDR2 SYGVKD. The V segment lost 4 bases and the J segment 7 bases; nucleotides outside the gene matches: 6. The CDR3 has 15 residues. The DNA of the CDR3 is TGTGCCATCAGTGCGAAAACAGGGGGGAATTCACCCCTCCACTTT. Translation gives CAISAKTGGNSPLHF.

The chain recombines TRBV19 with TRBJ2-5; possibly TRBD1 or TRBD2 for D (7 bases each). The CDR3 runs 13 residues. Germline CDR1 and CDR2: LNHDA and SQIVND (reference sequence). V lost 9 bases and J lost 5, with 16 bases in between. The CDR3 DNA sequence: TGTGCCAGCAGACCAGGGGGGGCCGAGACCCAGTACTTC. This translates into CASRPGGAETQYF.

The V and J genes are TRBV2 and TRBJ2-4, with 9 positions matching TRBD1. Per the germline V gene, CDR1 is SNHLY and CDR2 is FYNNEI. The CDR3 is 14 residues long. Germline trimming cut 4 bases from V and 7 bases from J; bases unmatched to any gene: 5. The DNA of the CDR3 is TGTGCCAGCAGTGTTACAGGGGGCGAGAACATTCAGTACTTC. Protein product: CASSVTGGENIQYF.

The table lists this clone with a few counts. The rearrangement joins TRBV5-6 to TRBJ2-5; 13 bases fit TRBD2. The CDR3 sequence is 17 residues long. With 1 base clipped from V and 5 bases from J, the junction kept 8 bases outside the gene matches. Per the germline V gene, CDR1 is SGHDT and CDR2 is YYEEEE. The CDR3 DNA follows: TGTGCCAGCAGCTTGTACTCCGGGACTAGCGGGGTTGAGACCCAGTACTTC. Its translation is CASSLYSGTSGVETQYF.

V gene TRBV7-2 combines with J gene TRBJ1-2; D call uncertain. CDR1 and CDR2 (germline): SGHTA, FQGNSA. This CDR3 is built from 14 residues. V was clipped by 1 base and J by 7 bases, with 13 bases between them. The CDR3 nucleotides read TGTGCCAGCAGCTTAGGAAGTATCGGGTTTGGCTACACCTTC. It codes for CASSLGSIGFGYTF.

Concerning this clone itself: This sample also contains other DNA sequences that code for the same CDR3. The genes are TRBV18 and TRBJ2-5; D may be TRBD1 (6 bases). Trimming took off 3 bases at V and 4 bases at J, with 9 bases between the two ends. The CDR3 runs 13 residues. Looked up from germline, CDR1 is KGHSH and CDR2 is LQKENI. The CDR3 here is CASSPGRGETQYF. The CDR3 DNA reads TGTGCCAGCTCACCGGGCAGGGGAGAGACCCAGTACTTC.

The genes are TRBV6-4 and TRBJ1-2, with D tentatively TRBD1 (6 bases). V dropped 0 bases and J dropped 6 bases, with 8 bases sitting between them. This CDR3 contains 13 residues. Germline loops: CDR1 MRHNA, CDR2 SNTAGT. The CDR3 loop reads CASSDSAGDGYTF. Here the CDR3 DNA reads TGTGCCAGCAGTGACTCGGCAGGGGATGGCTACACCTTC.

J is TRBJ2-5 and V is TRBV2, with TRBD2 identical over 8 bases. This CDR3 is built from 13 residues. V lost 7 bases, J lost 6 bases, and 7 bases stayed unmatched. Looked up from germline, CDR1 is SNHLY and CDR2 is FYNNEI. The CDR3 spells CASIAGPRQTQYF. The CDR3 coding sequence is TGTGCCAGCATAGCGGGGCCCCGACAGACCCAGTACTTC. Variable domain in full (rest from reference TRBV2 and TRBJ2-5): EPEVTQTPSHQVTQMGQEVILRCVPISNHLYFYWYRQILGQKVEFLVSFYNNEISEKSEIFDDQFSVERPDGSNFTLKIRSTKLEDSAMYFCASIAGPRQTQYFGPGTRLLVL.

The chain carries TRBV2 and TRBJ2-2; D not resolved. V was clipped by 6 bases and J by 5 bases, with 13 bases between them. The germline gives CDR1 SNHLY, CDR2 FYNNEI. The CDR3 runs to 14 residues. For the CDR3, the DNA is TGTGCCAGCAGCGGTACAGCTATTACCGGGGAGCTGTTTTTT. It encodes CASSGTAITGELFF.

Concerning this clone itself: The sample carries other DNA sequences with the same CDR3. This chain uses TRBV18 with TRBJ1-2, with D maybe TRBD1 (6 bases). This CDR3 is built from 13 residues. Germline V gene lookup returns CDR1 KGHSH and CDR2 LQKENI. Trimming left V 3 bases short and J 7 bases short, with 12 bases between. This CDR3 reads CASSPRTASGYTF. The DNA for the CDR3 is TGTGCCAGCTCACCTCGGACAGCTTCTGGCTACACCTTC.

The chain recombines TRBV18 with TRBJ2-1; no clear D. CDR1 and CDR2 from the germline V gene are KGHSH and LQKENI. V lost 4 bases and J 0 bases, leaving 4 bases between the germline ends. The CDR3 contains 13 residues. In nucleotides, the CDR3 is TGTGCCAGCTCACAGAGCTCCTACAATGAGCAGTTCTTC. This encodes CASSQSSYNEQFF.